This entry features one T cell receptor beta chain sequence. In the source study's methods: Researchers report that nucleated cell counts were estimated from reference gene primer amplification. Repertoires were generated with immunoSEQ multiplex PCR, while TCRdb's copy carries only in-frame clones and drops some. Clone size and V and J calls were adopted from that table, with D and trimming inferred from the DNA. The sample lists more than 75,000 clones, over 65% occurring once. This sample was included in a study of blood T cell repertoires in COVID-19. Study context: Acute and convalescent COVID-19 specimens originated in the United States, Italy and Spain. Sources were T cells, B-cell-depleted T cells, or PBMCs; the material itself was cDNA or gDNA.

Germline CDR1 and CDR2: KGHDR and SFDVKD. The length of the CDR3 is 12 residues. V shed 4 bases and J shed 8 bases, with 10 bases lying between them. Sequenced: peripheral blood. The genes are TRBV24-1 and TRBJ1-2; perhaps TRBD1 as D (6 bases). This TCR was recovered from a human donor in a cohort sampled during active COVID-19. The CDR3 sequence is CATSDSDSGYTF. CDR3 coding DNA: TGTGCCACCAGTGACTCGGACAGCGGCTACACCTTC.